The clone carrying this T cell receptor beta chain occurred once. Antigen specificity is unknown. The entry originates in a study of shared clonotypes between healthy human individuals. Study-level findings and limits: Clonotypes not shared had lower generation probabilities than those common to all four donors.

V was clipped by 3 bases and J by 0 bases, with 18 bases between them. The germline gives CDR1 MGHRA, CDR2 YSYEKL. This CDR3 is built from 17 residues. Clones were sequenced by immunoSEQ multiplex PCR, and TCRdb holds only the in-frame ones, with some missing. The table records hundreds of thousands of clones, about 95% of them present only once. V is TRBV4-1 and J is TRBJ2-7; D is undetermined. The receptor's source is a woman aged 25 to 39 in good health. Sample: naive CD4+ T cells sorted from blood. As to subset: CD45RA+ positively selected. The CDR3 sequence is CASSQFPFAPLSYEQYF. The CDR3 DNA is TGCGCCAGCAGCCAGTTCCCCTTTGCGCCTCTCTCCTACGAGCAGTACTTC.